The 23 T cell receptor beta chains below come from one sample, sequenced in a study of response to subunit inactivated influenza vaccine. TCRdb fed the RT-PCR reads into MiXCR, producing one record per CDR3 protein. The sample includes about 780,000 distinct CDR3 sequences, around 20% of them seen just once. The sequencing used PBMCs from blood, collected roughly 5 days after vaccination. Receptors were obtained from a man aged 50-60 years who received an inactivated influenza vaccine.

In this sample, this clonotype turned up a few times. The rearrangement joins TRBV6-2 or TRBV6-3 to TRBJ2-3; D is unclear. CDR1 is MNHEY, CDR2 SVGEGT, per germline. Trimming cost V 5 bases and J 0 bases, with 6 bases left between them. The CDR3 is 13 amino acids. This CDR3 is CASSAKSTDTQYF. In nucleotides, the CDR3 is TGTGCCAGCAGTGCTAAGAGCACAGATACGCAGTATTTT.

This clonotype was observed a handful of times. The CDR3 nucleotides are TGTGCCACTCGACTGGGGGACGACTTAAAACCAACCTACGAGCAGTACTTC. Residues: CATRLGDDLKPTYEQYF. The J gene is TRBJ2-7, the V gene TRBV7-2; D may match TRBD1 or TRBD2 (5 bases each). This CDR3 spans 17 amino acids. V was cut by 10 bases and J by 2 bases, with 27 bases left in between. Germline V lookup: CDR1 SGHTA, CDR2 FQGNSA.

The rearrangement joins TRBV20-1 to TRBJ1-4, with TRBD1 matching over 9 bases. The CDR3 is 18 amino acids. The ends lost 0 bases at V and 6 bases at J; junction bases unmatched: 14. Germline-derived CDR1 and CDR2 are DFQATT and SNEGSKA (reference sequence). The CDR3 region is CSARDRYRGRTIYEKLFF. CDR3 sequence (DNA): TGCAGTGCTAGAGATCGGTACAGGGGGCGTACCATTTATGAAAAACTGTTTTTT.

This clonotype was observed a few times. The V call is TRBV6-1, the J call TRBJ1-1; 7 nucleotides align to TRBD1. CDR1 is MNHNS, CDR2 SASEGT, per germline. V lost 5 bases to trimming and J lost 2 bases; unmatched junction nucleotides: 5. The CDR3 has 14 residues. The CDR3 nucleotides are TGTGCCAGCAGTCGACAGGGAATAAACACTGAAGCTTTCTTT. Protein product: CASSRQGINTEAFF.

This clonotype was detected a few times. The rearrangement joins TRBV7-9 to TRBJ2-3, with a weak D call TRBD2 (6 bases). Trimming cost V 3 bases and J 5 bases, with 12 bases left between them. The CDR3 consists of 14 residues. Looked up from germline, CDR1 is SEHNR and CDR2 is FQNEAQ (reference sequence). In DNA, the CDR3 is TGTGCCAGCAGCTTTGAGGAGGGTGGAGATACGCAGTATTTT. Its translation: CASSFEEGGDTQYF. The full variable domain, its missing parts supplied by reference TRBV7-9 and TRBJ2-3, is DTGVSQNPRHKITKRGQNVTFRCDPISEHNRLYWYRQTLGQGPEFLTYFQNEAQLEKSRLLSDRFSAERPKGSFSTLEIQRTEQGDSAMYLCASSFEEGGDTQYFGPGTRLTVL.

This clonotype was recorded many times. This chain uses TRBV27 with TRBJ2-1; D is ambiguous. Germline loops: CDR1 MNHEY, CDR2 SMNVEV (reference sequence). This CDR3 spans 13 amino acids. The V and J ends lost 1 base and 6 bases respectively, with 7 bases between them. CDR3 coding DNA: TGTGCCAGCAGTTTATGGGTAGGCAATGAGCAGTTCTTC. Protein sequence: CASSLWVGNEQFF.

This clonotype appeared a few times. This may be a read error, as it is one base from a much larger clone. The rearrangement links TRBV28 to TRBJ2-7; 7 bases map to TRBD1. The V gene end was trimmed by 5 bases and the J gene end by 0 bases; junction bases not matched to a gene: 4. The germline gives CDR1 MDHEN, CDR2 SYDVKM. The length of the CDR3 is 14 residues. The CDR3 DNA follows: TGTGCCAGCAGTACCGGGACAGTCTCCTACGAGCAGTACTTC. Translated: CASSTGTVSYEQYF.

The chain combines TRBV7-9 with TRBJ2-7; D is unresolved. From germline, CDR1 is SEHNR and CDR2 FQNEAQ (reference sequence). The CDR3 has 17 amino acids. Trimming left V 4 bases short and J 5 bases short, with 24 bases between. CDR3 amino acids: CASSSPSAQPLRDEQYF. The CDR3, as DNA: TGTGCCAGCAGCTCCCCGAGTGCCCAGCCGCTTCGAGACGAGCAGTACTTC.

This clonotype has more than one count but fewer than ten. The rearrangement links TRBV1 to TRBJ2-4; no check of the table's D call, TRBD1, against the DNA was made. TRBV1 is a documented pseudogene. CDR3 length: 15 residues. CDR3 nucleotide sequence: TGCACCAGCAGCCAATTCGGTCCTCGGGCGGACATTCAGTACTTC. Translating gives CTSSQFGPRADIQYF.

The V call is TRBV20-1, the J call TRBJ2-3, with D perhaps TRBD2 (5 bases). Germline V CDR1 and CDR2: DFQATT, SNEGSKA (reference sequence). The CDR3 spans 14 residues. The ends were cut back, 0 bases at V and 2 bases at J, with 9 bases in the middle. The CDR3 DNA follows: TGCAGTGCTAGAGAGGGCGGGCTCACAGATACGCAGTATTTT. Translation: CSAREGGLTDTQYF.

V and J are TRBV6-5 and TRBJ2-3; D uncertain. Germline CDR1 reads MNHEY; CDR2 reads SVGAGI. This CDR3 region has 12 residues. CDR3 nucleotide sequence: TGTGTCAAAGGACGCAGCACAGATACGCAGTATTTT. Protein sequence: CVKGRSTDTQYF.

V gene TRBV12-3 or TRBV12-4 combines with J gene TRBJ2-3, with TRBD2 matching over 7 bases. With 7 bases clipped from V and 0 bases from J, the junction kept 7 bases outside the gene matches. The CDR3 contains 15 residues. CDR3 coding DNA: TGTGCCAGCACTACGGGGCGGGAGAGCACAGATACGCAGTATTTT. It codes for CASTTGRESTDTQYF.

This clonotype was seen more than once but under ten times. V is TRBV28 and J is TRBJ2-1; the D is unclear. This CDR3 is built from 13 residues. With 3 bases removed from V and 6 bases from J, the gap between germline ends came to 9 bases. In germline, CDR1 is MDHEN, CDR2 SYDVKM. CDR3 nucleotide sequence: TGTGCCAGCAGTTTTCTTGTTCTCAATGAGCAGTTCTTC. Its protein is CASSFLVLNEQFF.

The V and J genes are TRBV7-8 and TRBJ2-6, with 8 bases aligning to TRBD1. J was trimmed by 0 bases and V by 4 bases; bases with no gene match: 8. Germline V gene sequence: CDR1 SGHVS, CDR2 FQNEAQ. The CDR3 totals 18 residues. CDR3 nucleotide sequence: TGTGCCAGCAGCTCAAGGACAGGGCAAATCTCTGGGGCCAACGTCCTGACTTTC. As protein: CASSSRTGQISGANVLTF.

The chain is built from TRBV7-2 and TRBJ2-3; 9 bases are a match to TRBD2. The germline V gene encodes CDR1 SGHTA and CDR2 FQGNSA. The CDR3 contains 15 residues. The V and J ends lost 3 bases and 7 bases, in that order; junction bases with no gene match: 8. DNA for the CDR3: TGTGCCAGCAGCTTCGGCGGGAGGGTGGGTAATACGCAGTATTTT. Translated: CASSFGGRVGNTQYF.

V gene TRBV6-5 combines with J gene TRBJ1-2; TRBD1 agrees at 10 bases. The CDR3 has 12 amino acids. V was pared by 5 bases and J by 8 bases, with 2 bases of the junction left unmatched. Germline lookup yields CDR1 MNHEY and CDR2 SVGAGI. The DNA of the CDR3 is TGTGCCAGCAGTGGGACAGGGGAAGGCTACACCTTC. It translates to CASSGTGEGYTF.

This sequence joins TRBV7-2 and TRBJ2-4; tentative D call: TRBD2 (5 bases). Germline V gene data show CDR1 as SGHTA and CDR2 as FQGNSA. V lost 6 bases, J lost 5 bases, and 11 bases lay in between. The CDR3 is 13 amino acids. The CDR3 region is CASRQKAENIQYF. CDR3 nucleotide sequence: TGTGCCAGCAGACAGAAAGCGGAAAACATTCAGTACTTC.

This clonotype was counted only a few times. The CDR3, as DNA: TGTGCCAGCTCACCACAAGAACACTATGGCTACACCTTC. It translates to CASSPQEHYGYTF. V usage is TRBV18 and J usage is TRBJ1-2, with D unclear. In germline, CDR1 is KGHSH, CDR2 LQKENI. The CDR3 totals 13 residues. The V end was cut by 1 base, the J end by 3 bases, with 6 bases between.

The J gene is TRBJ2-1, the V gene TRBV11-2, with D tentatively TRBD1 (7 bases). The CDR3 loop spans 14 amino acids. The V gene lost 5 bases and the J gene lost 9 bases, with 17 bases spanning the gap. Germline V gene lookup returns CDR1 SGHAT and CDR2 FQNNGV. The CDR3 DNA reads TGTGCCAGCAGCCTGACAGGGACTGGAGGTGAGCAGTTCTTC. It yields the protein CASSLTGTGGEQFF. Variable domain in full (rest from reference TRBV11-2 and TRBJ2-1): EAGVAQSPRYKIIEKRQSVAFWCNPISGHATLYWYQQILGQGPKLLIQFQNNGVVDDSQLPKDRFSAERLKGVDSTLKIQPAKLEDSAVYLCASSLTGTGGEQFFGPGTRLTVL.

J is TRBJ1-2 and V is TRBV29-1, with 9 nucleotides matching TRBD1. J was trimmed by 6 bases and V by 7 bases; bases with no gene match: 6. CDR1 is SQVTM, CDR2 ANQGSEA, per germline. This CDR3 contains 12 residues. The CDR3 bases are TGCAGCGAAAGTGACAGGGGGGATGGCTACACCTTC. It encodes CSESDRGDGYTF. Based on the CDR3 plus reference TRBV29-1 and TRBJ1-2, the full variable domain is SAVISQKPSRDICQRGTSLTIQCQVDSQVTMMFWYRQQPGQSLTLIATANQGSEATYESGFVIDKFPISRPNLTFSTLTVSNMSPEDSSIYLCSESDRGDGYTFGSGTRLTVV.

With regard to this clonotype: A single base separates this from a much larger clone, so it may be a read error. This rearrangement joins TRBV6-5 to TRBJ2-1; no clear D. The CDR3 consists of 16 residues. The V end lost 2 bases, the J end lost 8 bases, and 19 bases lay between the germline ends. The V gene's germline CDR1 is MNHEY and CDR2 SVGAGI. In nucleotides, the CDR3 is TGTGCCAGCAGTTACAGAGAGAATAGTCTTAACGATGAGCAGTTCTTC. Translating it yields CASSYRENSLNDEQFF.

This clonotype was seen many times. The gene calls are TRBV20-1 and TRBJ1-2; TRBD1 aligns across 11 bases. Germline-derived CDR1 and CDR2 are DFQATT and SNEGSKA (reference sequence). Germline trimming cut 2 bases from V and 0 bases from J; bases unmatched to any gene: 11. The CDR3 sequence is 18 residues long. The CDR3 reads CSARKPGQGDPANYGYTF. CDR3 in DNA: TGCAGTGCTAGAAAACCGGGACAGGGGGACCCTGCTAACTATGGCTACACCTTC.

This clonotype was counted only a few times. The rearrangement joins TRBV28 to TRBJ2-2; no firm D call. V gave up 4 bases and J gave up 0 bases, with 6 bases separating them. The CDR3 is 14 residues long. CDR1 MDHEN and CDR2 SYDVKM come from the germline V gene. The CDR3 sequence: CASSYTSNTGELFF. CDR3 nucleotides: TGTGCCAGCAGTTATACATCGAACACCGGGGAGCTGTTTTTT. The full variable domain, in which reference TRBV28 and TRBJ2-2 provide the parts outside the CDR3, is DVKVTQSSRYLVKRTGEKVFLECVQDMDHENMFWYRQDPGLGLRLIYFSYDVKMKEKGDIPEGYSVSREKKERFSLILESASTNQTSMYLCASSYTSNTGELFFGEGSRLTVL.